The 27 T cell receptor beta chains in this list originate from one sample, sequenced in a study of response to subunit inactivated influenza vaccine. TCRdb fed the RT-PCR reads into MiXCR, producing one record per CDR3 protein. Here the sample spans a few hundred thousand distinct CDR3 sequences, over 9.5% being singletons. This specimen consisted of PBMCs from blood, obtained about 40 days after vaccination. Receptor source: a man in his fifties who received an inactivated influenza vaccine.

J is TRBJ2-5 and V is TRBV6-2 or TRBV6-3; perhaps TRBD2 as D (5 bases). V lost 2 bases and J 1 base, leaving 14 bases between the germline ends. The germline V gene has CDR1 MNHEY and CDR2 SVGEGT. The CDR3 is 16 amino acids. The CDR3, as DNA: TGTGCCAGCAGTTACGAGGCGGGTACCTTCCAAGAGACCCAGTACTTC. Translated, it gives CASSYEAGTFQETQYF.

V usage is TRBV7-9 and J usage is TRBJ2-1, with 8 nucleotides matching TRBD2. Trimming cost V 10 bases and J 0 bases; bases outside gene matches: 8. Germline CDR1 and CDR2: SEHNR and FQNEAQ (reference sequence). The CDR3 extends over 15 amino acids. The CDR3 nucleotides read TGTGCCACACATAGCGGGGAAACCTCCTACAATGAGCAGTTCTTC. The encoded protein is CATHSGETSYNEQFF.

This CDR3 reads CSASPRTGGLKTQYF. CDR3 in DNA: TGCAGTGCTAGCCCTCGGACAGGGGGCTTGAAGACCCAGTACTTC. The J gene is TRBJ2-5, the V gene TRBV20-1; 11 bases are a match to TRBD1. The CDR3 consists of 15 residues. Per germline, CDR1 DFQATT and CDR2 SNEGSKA (reference sequence). V lost 3 bases, J lost 6 bases, and 9 bases stayed unmatched.

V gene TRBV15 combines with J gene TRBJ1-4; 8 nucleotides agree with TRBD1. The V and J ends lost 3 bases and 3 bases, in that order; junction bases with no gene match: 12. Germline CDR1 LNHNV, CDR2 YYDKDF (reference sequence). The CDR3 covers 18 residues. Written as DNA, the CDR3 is TGTGCCACCAGCAGGACCAGGGGGCGCGGAGTGGCTAATGAAAAACTGTTTTTT. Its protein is CATSRTRGRGVANEKLFF. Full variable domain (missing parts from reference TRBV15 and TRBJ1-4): DAMVIQNPRYQVTQFGKPVTLSCSQTLNHNVMYWYQQKSSQAPKLLFHYYDKDFNNEADTPDNFQSRRPNTSFCFLDIRSPGLGDTAMYLCATSRTRGRGVANEKLFFGSGTQLSVL.

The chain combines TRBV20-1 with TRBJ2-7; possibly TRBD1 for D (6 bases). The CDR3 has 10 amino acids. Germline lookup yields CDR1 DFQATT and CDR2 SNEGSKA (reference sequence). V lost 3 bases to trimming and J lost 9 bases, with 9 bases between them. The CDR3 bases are TGCAGTGCTAGGACACAGGGGCAGTACTTC. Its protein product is CSARTQGQYF.

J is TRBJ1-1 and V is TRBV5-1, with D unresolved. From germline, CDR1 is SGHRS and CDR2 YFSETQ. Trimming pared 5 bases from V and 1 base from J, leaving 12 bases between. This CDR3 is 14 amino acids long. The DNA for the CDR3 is TGCGCCAGCAGACCAGGATCTGGGAACACTGAAGCTTTCTTT. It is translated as CASRPGSGNTEAFF.

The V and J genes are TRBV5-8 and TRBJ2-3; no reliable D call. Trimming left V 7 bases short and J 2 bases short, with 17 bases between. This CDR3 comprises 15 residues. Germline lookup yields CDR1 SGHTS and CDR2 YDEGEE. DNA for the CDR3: TGTGCCAGCTGGGTGCGGATTCAAAACACAGATACGCAGTATTTT. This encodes CASWVRIQNTDTQYF. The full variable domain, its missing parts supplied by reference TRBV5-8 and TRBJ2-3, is EAGVTQSPTHLIKTRGQQATLRCSPISGHTSVYWYQQALGLGLQFLLWYDEGEERNRGNFPPRFSGRQFPNYSSELNVNALELEDSALYLCASWVRIQNTDTQYFGPGTRLTVL.

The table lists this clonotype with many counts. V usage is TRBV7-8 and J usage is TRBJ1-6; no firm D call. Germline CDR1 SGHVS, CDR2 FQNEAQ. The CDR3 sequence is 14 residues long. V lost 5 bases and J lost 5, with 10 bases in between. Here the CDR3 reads CASSEQANNSPLHF. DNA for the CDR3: TGTGCCAGCAGCGAGCAAGCCAATAATTCACCCCTCCACTTT. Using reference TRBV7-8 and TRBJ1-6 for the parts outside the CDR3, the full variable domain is GAGVSQSPRYKVAKRGQDVALRCDPISGHVSLFWYQQALGQGPEFLTYFQNEAQLDKSGLPSDRFFAERPEGSVSTLKIQRTQQEDSAVYLCASSEQANNSPLHFGNGTRLTVT.

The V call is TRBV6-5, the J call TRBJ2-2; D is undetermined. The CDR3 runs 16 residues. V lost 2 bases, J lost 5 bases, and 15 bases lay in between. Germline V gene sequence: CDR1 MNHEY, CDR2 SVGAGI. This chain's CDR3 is CASSYLKVERTGELFF. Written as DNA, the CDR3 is TGTGCCAGCAGTTACCTCAAGGTGGAGAGGACCGGGGAGCTGTTTTTT.

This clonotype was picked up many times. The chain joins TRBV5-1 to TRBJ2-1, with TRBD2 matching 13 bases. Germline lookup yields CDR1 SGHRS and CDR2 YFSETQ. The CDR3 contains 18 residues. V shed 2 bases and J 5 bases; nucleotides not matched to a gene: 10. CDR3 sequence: CASSFSTRGLAGNNEQFF. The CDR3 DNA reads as TGCGCCAGCAGCTTTTCAACTCGGGGACTAGCGGGAAACAATGAGCAGTTCTTC.

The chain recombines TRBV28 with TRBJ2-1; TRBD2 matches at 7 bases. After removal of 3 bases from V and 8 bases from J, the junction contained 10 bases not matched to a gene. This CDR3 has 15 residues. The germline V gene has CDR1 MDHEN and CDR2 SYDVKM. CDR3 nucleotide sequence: TGTGCCAGCAGTTTTGGCGGGAGTCCCCGACATGAGCAGTTCTTC. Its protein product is CASSFGGSPRHEQFF.

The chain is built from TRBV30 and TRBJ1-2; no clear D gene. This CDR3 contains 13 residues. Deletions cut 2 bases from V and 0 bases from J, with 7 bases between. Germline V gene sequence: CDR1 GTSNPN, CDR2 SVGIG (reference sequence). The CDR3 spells CAWSQGSNYGYTF. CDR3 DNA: TGTGCCTGGAGTCAAGGGTCTAACTATGGCTACACCTTC. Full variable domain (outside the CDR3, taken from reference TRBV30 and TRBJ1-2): SQTIHQWPATLVQPVGSPLSLECTVEGTSNPNLYWYRQAAGRGLQLLFYSVGIGQISSEVPQNLSASRPQDRQFILSSKKLLLSDSGFYLCAWSQGSNYGYTFGSGTRLTVV.

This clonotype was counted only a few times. DNA of the CDR3: TGTGCCACCAGCGGTGTGGGGCGGGGGCAGCCCCAGCATTTT. Translated: CATSGVGRGQPQHF. This rearrangement joins TRBV24-1 to TRBJ1-5; a possible D gene is TRBD1 (5 bases). This CDR3 is built from 14 residues. The germline V and J ends were trimmed by 7 bases and 7 bases, with 16 bases remaining between them. The germline gives CDR1 KGHDR, CDR2 SFDVKD.

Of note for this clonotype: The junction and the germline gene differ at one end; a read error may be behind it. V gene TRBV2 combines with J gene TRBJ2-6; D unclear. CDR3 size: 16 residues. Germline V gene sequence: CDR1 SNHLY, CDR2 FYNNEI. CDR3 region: CATSAPGRSGANVLTF. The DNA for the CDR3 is TGTGCCACCAGTGCCCCCGGGCGCTCTGGGGCCAACGTCCTGACTTTC. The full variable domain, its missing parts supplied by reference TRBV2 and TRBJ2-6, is EPEVTQTPSHQVTQMGQEVILRCVPISNHLYFYWYRQILGQKVEFLVSFYNNEISEKSEIFDDQFSVERPDGSNFTLKIRSTKLEDSAMYFCATSAPGRSGANVLTFGAGSRLTVL.

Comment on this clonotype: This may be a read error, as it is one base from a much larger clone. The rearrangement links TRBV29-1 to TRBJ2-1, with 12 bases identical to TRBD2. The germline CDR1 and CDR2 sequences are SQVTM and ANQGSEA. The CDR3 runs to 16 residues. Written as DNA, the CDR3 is TGCAGCGTTGGGGACCTAGCGGGAGGGACTCGCAATGAGCAGCTCTTC. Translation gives CSVGDLAGGTRNEQLF.

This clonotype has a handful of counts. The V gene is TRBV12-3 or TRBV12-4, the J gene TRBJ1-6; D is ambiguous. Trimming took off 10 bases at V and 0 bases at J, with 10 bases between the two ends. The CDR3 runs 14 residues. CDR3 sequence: CATRSSSYNSPLHF. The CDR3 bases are TGTGCCACCCGAAGCAGCTCCTATAATTCACCCCTCCACTTT.

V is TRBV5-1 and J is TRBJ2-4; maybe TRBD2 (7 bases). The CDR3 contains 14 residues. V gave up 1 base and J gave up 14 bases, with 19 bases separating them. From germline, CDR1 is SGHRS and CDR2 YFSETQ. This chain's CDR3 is CASSLSGGQGTKYF. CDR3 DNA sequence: TGCGCCAGCAGCTTGTCGGGAGGCCAGGGGACCAAGTACTTC.

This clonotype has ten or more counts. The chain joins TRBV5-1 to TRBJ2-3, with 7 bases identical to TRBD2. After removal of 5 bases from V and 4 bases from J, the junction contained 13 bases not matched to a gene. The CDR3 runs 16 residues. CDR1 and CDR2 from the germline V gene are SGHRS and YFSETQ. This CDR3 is CASSPGTTPTPDTQYF. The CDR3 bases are TGCGCCAGCAGTCCCGGGACTACCCCAACACCAGATACGCAGTATTTT.

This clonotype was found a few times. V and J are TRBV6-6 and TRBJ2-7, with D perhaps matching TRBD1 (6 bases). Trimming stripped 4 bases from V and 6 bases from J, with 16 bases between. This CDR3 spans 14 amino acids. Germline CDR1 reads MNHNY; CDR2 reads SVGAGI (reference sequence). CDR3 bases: TGTGCCAGCAGTTGGAACCCCACAGGGCCCGAGCAGTACTTC. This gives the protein CASSWNPTGPEQYF.

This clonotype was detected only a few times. The CDR3 loop reads CASSYGGQGASNEQFF. Written as DNA, the CDR3 is TGTGCCAGCAGTTACGGGGGACAGGGGGCGAGCAATGAGCAGTTCTTC. The chain recombines TRBV28 with TRBJ2-1; TRBD1 matches 12 bases. This CDR3 is 16 amino acids long. Germline CDR1 and CDR2: MDHEN and SYDVKM. The V segment lost 4 bases and the J segment 6 bases; nucleotides outside the gene matches: 7.

The DNA of the CDR3 is TGTGCCAGCAGCCAAGTAACAAGACACGGAGACTCTGGAAACACCATATATTTT. Translation: CASSQVTRHGDSGNTIYF. The chain carries TRBV3-1 and TRBJ1-3; no clear D gene. CDR3 length: 18 residues. Germline V gene sequence: CDR1 LGHDT, CDR2 YNNKEL (reference sequence). V lost 1 base and J 0 bases, leaving 16 bases between the germline ends.

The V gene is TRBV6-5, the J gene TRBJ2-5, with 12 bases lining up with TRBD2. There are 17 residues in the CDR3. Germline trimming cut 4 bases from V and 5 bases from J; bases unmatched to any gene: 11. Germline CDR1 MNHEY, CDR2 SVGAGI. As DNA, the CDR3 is TGTGCCAGCAGTTCTTGGACTAGCGGGGTTCGCGCGGAGACCCAGTACTTC. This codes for CASSSWTSGVRAETQYF.

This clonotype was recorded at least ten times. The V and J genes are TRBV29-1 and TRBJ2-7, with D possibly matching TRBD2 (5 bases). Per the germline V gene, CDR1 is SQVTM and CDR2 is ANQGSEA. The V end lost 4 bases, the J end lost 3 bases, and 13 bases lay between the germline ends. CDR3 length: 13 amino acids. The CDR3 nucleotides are TGCAGCGTTGCCCGGACGGCGGGCTACGAGCAGTACTTC. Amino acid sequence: CSVARTAGYEQYF.

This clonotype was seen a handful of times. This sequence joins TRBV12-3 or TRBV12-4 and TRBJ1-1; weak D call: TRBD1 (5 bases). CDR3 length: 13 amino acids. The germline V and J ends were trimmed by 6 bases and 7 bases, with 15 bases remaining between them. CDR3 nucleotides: TGTGCCAGCAGGGTACAGGCACTGAATGAAGCTTTCTTT. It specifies CASRVQALNEAFF.

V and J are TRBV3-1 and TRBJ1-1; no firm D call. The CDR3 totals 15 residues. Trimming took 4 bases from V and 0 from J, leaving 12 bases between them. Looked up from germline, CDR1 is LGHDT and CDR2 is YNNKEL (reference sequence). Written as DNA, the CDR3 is TGTGCCAGCAGCCCCTACAGTACGATGAACACTGAAGCTTTCTTT. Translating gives CASSPYSTMNTEAFF.

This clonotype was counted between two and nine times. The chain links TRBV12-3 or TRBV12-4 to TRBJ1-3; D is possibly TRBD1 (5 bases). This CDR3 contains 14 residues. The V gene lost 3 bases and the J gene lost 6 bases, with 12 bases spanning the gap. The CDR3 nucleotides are TGTGCCAGCAGTTTTCTCGGGACGATAAACACCATATATTTT. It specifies CASSFLGTINTIYF.

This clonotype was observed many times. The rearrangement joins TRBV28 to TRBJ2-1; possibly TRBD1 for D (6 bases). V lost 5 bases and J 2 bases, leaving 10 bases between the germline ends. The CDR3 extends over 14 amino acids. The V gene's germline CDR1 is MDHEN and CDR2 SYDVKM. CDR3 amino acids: CASSLTGAYNEQFF. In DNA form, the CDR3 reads TGTGCCAGCAGTCTGACAGGCGCCTACAATGAGCAGTTCTTC.